These 17 T cell receptor beta chains were sequenced from one sample in a study of blood T cell repertoires in COVID-19. The assay was immunoSEQ multiplex PCR, and TCRdb's table has in-frame clones only and misses some. The sample carries about 68,000 clones, around 85% recorded once. Material: peripheral blood. Receptors were obtained from a man aged 50 to 59 with acute or convalescent COVID-19.

The rearrangement uses TRBV29-1 and TRBJ1-2; no clear D. With 7 bases removed from V and 10 bases from J, the gap between germline ends came to 22 bases. This CDR3 contains 13 residues. Germline values: CDR1 SQVTM, CDR2 ANQGSEA. CDR3 residues: CSAINLGGSSYTF. In nucleotides, the CDR3 is TGCAGCGCAATCAACCTCGGAGGGTCATCCTACACCTTC.

The rearrangement links TRBV6-6 to TRBJ2-3; TRBD1 matches 9 bases. V trimming: 8 bases; J trimming: 4 bases; junction bases outside the gene matches: 10. Germline V gene sequence: CDR1 MNHNY, CDR2 SVGAGI (reference sequence). This CDR3 is 15 amino acids long. The CDR3 coding sequence is TGTGCCAGCGGGGGACAGGGTGGTTTCGCAGATACGCAGTATTTT. This translates into CASGGQGGFADTQYF.

The chain links TRBV27 to TRBJ1-1, with 7 bases that match TRBD1. CDR3 length equals 15 residues. Germline V lookup: CDR1 MNHEY, CDR2 SMNVEV (reference sequence). Trimming took 0 bases from V and 5 from J; bases not matched to a gene: 6. CDR3 region: CASSLSVAGGTEAFF. CDR3 sequence (DNA): TGTGCCAGCAGTTTATCGGTTGCAGGGGGTACTGAAGCTTTCTTT.

In its sample, this clone was seen once. The chain carries TRBV12-5 and TRBJ2-7; TRBD1 agrees at 7 bases. V was pared by 7 bases and J by 3 bases, with 3 bases of the junction left unmatched. CDR3 length: 12 amino acids. CDR1 is LGHNT and CDR2 is FRNRAP in the germline V gene. The CDR3 loop is CASAGDSYEQYV. CDR3 sequence (DNA): TGTGCTAGTGCCGGGGACAGCTACGAGCAGTACGTC.

The chain uses TRBV2 and TRBJ1-6, with D possibly matching TRBD1 (5 bases). V lost 7 bases and J 8 bases, leaving 15 bases between the germline ends. The CDR3 runs 14 residues. CDR1 and CDR2 from the germline V gene are SNHLY and FYNNEI. The CDR3 DNA sequence: TGTGCCAGCATCGACCAGGGAGGTTATTCACCCCTCCACTTT. It yields the protein CASIDQGGYSPLHF. The full variable domain, completed using reference TRBV2 and TRBJ1-6, is EPEVTQTPSHQVTQMGQEVILRCVPISNHLYFYWYRQILGQKVEFLVSFYNNEISEKSEIFDDQFSVERPDGSNFTLKIRSTKLEDSAMYFCASIDQGGYSPLHFGNGTRLTVT.

V usage is TRBV6-2 or TRBV6-3 and J usage is TRBJ2-7; TRBD2 might be the D (5 bases). V shed 6 bases and J shed 3 bases, with 12 bases lying between them. Per germline, CDR1 MNHEY and CDR2 SVGEGT. The CDR3 consists of 13 residues. This chain's CDR3 is CASSLQRGYEQYV. The CDR3 region has the DNA TGTGCCAGCAGCCTACAACGGGGCTACGAGCAGTACGTC.

This chain connects TRBV18 to TRBJ2-1, with 8 bases fitting TRBD1. V shed 4 bases and J 9 bases; nucleotides not matched to a gene: 8. Germline values: CDR1 KGHSH, CDR2 LQKENI. This CDR3 has 14 amino acids. CDR3 region: CASSRNDRGLEQFF. The DNA of the CDR3 is TGTGCCAGCTCACGAAACGACAGGGGCCTTGAGCAGTTCTTC.

The V and J genes are TRBV7-3 and TRBJ2-1; the D gene is possibly TRBD2 (5 bases). Germline lookup yields CDR1 SGHTA and CDR2 FQGTGA. The ends were cut back, 4 bases at V and 6 bases at J, with 10 bases in the middle. The CDR3 consists of 13 residues. The chain's CDR3 is CASSSPGFNEQFF. The CDR3 bases are TGTGCCAGCAGCTCACCGGGGTTCAATGAGCAGTTCTTC.

The genes are TRBV5-6 and TRBJ2-1; 13 bases line up with TRBD2. Per the germline V gene, CDR1 is SGHDT and CDR2 is YYEEEE. The J segment lost 10 bases and the V segment lost 6 bases, leaving 10 bases of the junction unmatched. The CDR3 runs to 15 residues. The CDR3 DNA follows: TGTGCCAGCACCCGAGGGACTAGCGGGGCCAGGGAGCAGTTCTTC. It is translated as CASTRGTSGAREQFF.

The gene calls are TRBV12-3 or TRBV12-4 and TRBJ1-1; the D is unclear. With 6 bases removed from V and 7 bases from J, the gap between germline ends came to 15 bases. The CDR3 covers 13 residues. CDR3 protein: CASSPLVEGEAFF. CDR3 sequence (DNA): TGTGCCAGCAGCCCCCTGGTGGAGGGTGAAGCTTTCTTT.

CDR3 nucleotides: TGTGCCAGCACTTCAGGGACAGACTACACTGAAGCTTTCTTT. It specifies CASTSGTDYTEAFF. V gene TRBV2 combines with J gene TRBJ1-1; 7 bases agree with TRBD1. This CDR3 contains 14 residues. The germline CDR1 and CDR2 sequences are SNHLY and FYNNEI. With V trimmed by 7 bases and J by 3 bases, 8 bases remained unmatched.

The sample holds a few counts of this clone. CDR3 DNA sequence: TGTGCCAGCAGTGATCACACAGACTACCTAAACTATGGCTACACCTTC. It specifies CASSDHTDYLNYGYTF. V and J are TRBV2 and TRBJ1-2; D uncertain. CDR1 SNHLY and CDR2 FYNNEI come from the germline V gene. The CDR3 length is 16 residues. V shed 3 bases and J shed 2 bases, with 16 bases lying between them.

The rearrangement links TRBV2 to TRBJ1-2; D call uncertain. The CDR3 length is 11 residues. V lost 8 bases and J lost 6, with 10 bases in between. Germline V lookup: CDR1 SNHLY, CDR2 FYNNEI. The CDR3 DNA sequence: TGTGCCAGCGGTCTCGGGGATGGCTACACCTTC. Translated, it gives CASGLGDGYTF.

CDR3 bases: TGTGCCAGTAGTGATTACGGGAGCATAAATTCACCCCTCCACTTT. This gives the protein CASSDYGSINSPLHF. The chain is built from TRBV19 and TRBJ1-6; D not certain. CDR3 length equals 15 residues. The V gene's germline CDR1 is LNHDA and CDR2 SQIVND (reference sequence). Trimming pared 5 bases from V and 7 bases from J, leaving 15 bases between.

This clone was picked up a small number of times. This chain uses TRBV5-1 with TRBJ2-3; the D is unclear. The CDR3 totals 14 residues. From germline, CDR1 is SGHRS and CDR2 YFSETQ. Trimming shortened V by 0 bases and J by 2 bases, and 7 bases separated the two germline ends. The chain's CDR3 is CASSLGANTDTQYF. The CDR3 DNA is TGCGCCAGCAGCTTGGGGGCGAACACAGATACGCAGTATTTT. Supplemented by reference TRBV5-1 and TRBJ2-3, the full variable domain reads KAGVTQTPRYLIKTRGQQVTLSCSPISGHRSVSWYQQTPGQGLQFLFEYFSETQRNKGNFPGRFSGRQFSNSRSEMNVSTLELGDSALYLCASSLGANTDTQYFGPGTRLTVL.

The V and J genes are TRBV28 and TRBJ2-7; D possibly corresponds to TRBD2 (6 bases). V gave up 3 bases and J gave up 2 bases, with 11 bases separating them. In germline, CDR1 is MDHEN, CDR2 SYDVKM. The CDR3 covers 14 residues. The CDR3 region is CASSFGGSTYEQYF. In nucleotides, the CDR3 is TGTGCCAGCAGTTTCGGGGGTAGCACCTACGAGCAGTACTTC. The entire variable domain, with the rest obtained from reference TRBV28 and TRBJ2-7, is as follows: DVKVTQSSRYLVKRTGEKVFLECVQDMDHENMFWYRQDPGLGLRLIYFSYDVKMKEKGDIPEGYSVSREKKERFSLILESASTNQTSMYLCASSFGGSTYEQYFGPGTRLTVT.

The chain couples TRBV10-3 to TRBJ1-1; tentative D call: TRBD1 (6 bases). The CDR3 is 12 amino acids. CDR1 ENHRY and CDR2 SYGVKD come from the germline V gene. Trimming left V 7 bases short and J 1 base short, with 7 bases between. The CDR3 coding sequence is TGTGCCATCAAAGGGGGGAACACTGAAGCTTTCTTT. Its translation: CAIKGGNTEAFF.